One sample yielded the 9 T cell receptor beta chains listed below, sequenced in a study of monozygotic twins with inflammatory bowel disease. TCRdb re-called the 5' RACE reads and shows each CDR3 protein once, DNA omitted. The sample has approximately 110,000 distinct CDR3 sequences. Sample: blood. These receptors came from a human donor with ulcerative colitis or Crohn's disease, or a healthy co-twin of an affected twin (not recorded which).

The V and J genes are TRBV28 and TRBJ2-7. Germline V gene data show CDR1 as MDHEN and CDR2 as SYDVKM. This CDR3 has 13 amino acids. CDR3 loop: CASSLVRLYEQYF.

The genes are TRBV6-1 and TRBJ1-5. Germline assignment: CDR1 MNHNS and CDR2 SASEGT. The CDR3 is 13 residues long. This CDR3 is CASIVEGTQPQHF.

The genes are TRBV28 and TRBJ2-3. The CDR3 has 13 amino acids. Germline V lookup: CDR1 MDHEN, CDR2 SYDVKM. CDR3 region: CASSYLGLDTQYF.

V and J are TRBV27 and TRBJ2-5; the D call of TRBD2 rests on TCRdb alone, since no DNA is present to check it. The length of the CDR3 is 15 residues. Germline V gene lookup returns CDR1 MNHEY and CDR2 SMNVEV (reference sequence). The CDR3 sequence is CASRRLSGDVVTQYF.

The gene calls are TRBV7-9 and TRBJ2-7; TCRdb's D call, TRBD1, is unchecked because there is no DNA. CDR3 length: 15 amino acids. CDR1 and CDR2 (germline): SEHNR, FQNEAQ (reference sequence). The CDR3 spells CASSLSGHGSYEQYF.

The J gene is TRBJ1-3, the V gene TRBV25-1; TCRdb reports TRBD1, a call that lacks DNA to check it against. This CDR3 contains 14 residues. Germline V gives CDR1 MGHDK, CDR2 SYGVNS. The CDR3 sequence is CASRETGEENTIYF.

The chain has TRBV18 and TRBJ2-7; the D call of TRBD1 rests on TCRdb alone, since no DNA is present to check it. The germline CDR1 and CDR2 sequences are KGHSH and LQKENI. The CDR3 is 15 residues long. The CDR3 spells CASSPLSRGKDEQYF.

The chain's CDR3 is CASSSKTSGQETQYF. V usage is TRBV5-1 and J usage is TRBJ2-5; TCRdb proposes TRBD2, but this gene call is untestable without DNA. The germline V gene encodes CDR1 SGHRS and CDR2 YFSETQ. This CDR3 spans 15 amino acids.

V and J are TRBV4-1 and TRBJ2-4; TCRdb returns TRBD2, unconfirmable since there is no DNA. The CDR3 runs 15 residues. Germline values: CDR1 MGHRA, CDR2 YSYEKL. The CDR3 protein is CASRGSGRSENMQYF.